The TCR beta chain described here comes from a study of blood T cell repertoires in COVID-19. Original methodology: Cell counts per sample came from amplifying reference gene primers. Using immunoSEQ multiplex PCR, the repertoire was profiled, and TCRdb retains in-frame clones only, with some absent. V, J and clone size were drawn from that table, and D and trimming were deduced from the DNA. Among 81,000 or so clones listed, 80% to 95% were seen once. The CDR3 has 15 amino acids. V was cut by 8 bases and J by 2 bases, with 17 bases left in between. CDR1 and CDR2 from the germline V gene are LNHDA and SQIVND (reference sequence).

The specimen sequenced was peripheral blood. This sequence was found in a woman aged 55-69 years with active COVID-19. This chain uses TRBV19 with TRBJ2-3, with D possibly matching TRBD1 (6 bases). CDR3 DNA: TGTGCCAGTTCCGGAACAGGGCGGGTCACAGATACGCAGTATTTT. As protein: CASSGTGRVTDTQYF.